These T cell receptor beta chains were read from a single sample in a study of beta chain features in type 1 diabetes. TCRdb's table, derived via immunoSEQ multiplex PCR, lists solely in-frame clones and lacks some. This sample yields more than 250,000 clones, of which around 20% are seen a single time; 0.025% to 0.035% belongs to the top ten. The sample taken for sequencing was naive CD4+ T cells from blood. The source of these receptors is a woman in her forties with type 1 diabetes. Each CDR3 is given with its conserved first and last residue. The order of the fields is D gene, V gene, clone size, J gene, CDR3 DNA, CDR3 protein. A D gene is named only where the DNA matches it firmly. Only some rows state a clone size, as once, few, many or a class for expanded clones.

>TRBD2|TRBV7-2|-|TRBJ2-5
TGTGCCAGCATCCGCACTAGCGCGACAGAGACCCAGTACTTC
CASIRTSATETQYF
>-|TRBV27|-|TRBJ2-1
TGTGCCACCAGTGAGCCCGGGGATGAGCAGTTCTTC
CATSEPGDEQFF
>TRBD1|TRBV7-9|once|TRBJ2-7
TGTGCCAGCAGCTTAGGCCGGGACAGGACCTACGAGCAGTACTTC
CASSLGRDRTYEQYF
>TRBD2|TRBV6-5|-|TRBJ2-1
TGTGCCAGCAGACATCCAACTAGCGACAATGAGCAGTTCTTC
CASRHPTSDNEQFF
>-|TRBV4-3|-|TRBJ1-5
TGCGCCAGCAGCCAAGAATCGAATCAGCCCCAGCATTTT
CASSQESNQPQHF
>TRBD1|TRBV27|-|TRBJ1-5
TGTGCCAGCAGGCCGGGACAGGGCAGGCAGCCCCAGCATTTT
CASRPGQGRQPQHF
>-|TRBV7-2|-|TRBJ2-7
TGTGCCAGCAGCTTGGGCCCAGCCGAGCAGTACTTC
CASSLGPAEQYF
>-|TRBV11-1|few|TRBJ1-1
TGTGCCAGCAGCTTCGCCAGGGCGGCTGAAGCTTTCTTT
CASSFARAAEAFF
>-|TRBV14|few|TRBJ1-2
TGTGCCAGCAGCCAAGGGGCCAGGAACTATGGCTACACCTTC
CASSQGARNYGYTF
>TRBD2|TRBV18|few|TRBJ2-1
TGTGCCAGCTCATCCCCGGGACTAGGGGTGATTGAGCAGTTCTTC
CASSSPGLGVIEQFF
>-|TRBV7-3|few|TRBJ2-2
TGTGCCAGCAGTCTAGGGGCCGGGGAGCTGTTTTTT
CASSLGAGELFF
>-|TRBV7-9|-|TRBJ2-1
TGTTCCCAGTCTAGCATACGTGAGCAGTTCTTC
CSQSSIREQFF
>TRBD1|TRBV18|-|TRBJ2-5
TGTGCCAGCTCACCTACGACAGGGGCCCAGGAGACCCAGTACTTC
CASSPTTGAQETQYF
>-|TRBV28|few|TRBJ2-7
TGTGCCAGCAGTGCCTTAACAGGAGCTCAGTACGAGCAGTACTTC
CASSALTGAQYEQYF
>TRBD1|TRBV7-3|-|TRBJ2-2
TGTGCCAGCAGCTTTTCAGGGGGCGGCAACACCGGGGAGCTGTTTTTT
CASSFSGGGNTGELFF
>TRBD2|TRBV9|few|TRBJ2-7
TGTGCCAGCAGCGTAACCGGGGGGGGAAATTACGAGCAGTACTTC
CASSVTGGGNYEQYF
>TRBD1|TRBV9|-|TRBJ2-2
TGTGCCAGCAGCGTAGACTCGAGACAGGGCGGGGAGCTGTTTTTT
CASSVDSRQGGELFF
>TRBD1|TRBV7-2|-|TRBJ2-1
TGTGCCAGCAGCTCAACAGGGGACACCTACAATGAGCAGTTCTTC
CASSSTGDTYNEQFF
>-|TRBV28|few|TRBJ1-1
TGTGCCAGCAGTTCCCTCGGGGACACTGAAGCTTTCTTT
CASSSLGDTEAFF
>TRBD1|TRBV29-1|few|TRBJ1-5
TGCAGCGCCCTGACAGGGGGGAGCAATCAGCCCCAGCATTTT
CSALTGGSNQPQHF
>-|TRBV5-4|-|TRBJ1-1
TGTGCCACCCGCCCCTCCCTACAGGAGCCGAACACTGAAGCTTTCTTT
CATRPSLQEPNTEAFF
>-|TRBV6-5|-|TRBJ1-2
TGTGCCAGCACAGGGTCCCTTAACTATGGCTACACCTTC
CASTGSLNYGYTF
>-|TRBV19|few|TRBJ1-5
TGTGCCAGTATGCGGGCACCTTATAGCAATCAGCCCCAGCATTTT
CASMRAPYSNQPQHF
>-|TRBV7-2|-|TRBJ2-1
TGTGCCAGCAGCTTAGTAGTATCAAATGAGCAGTTCTTC
CASSLVVSNEQFF
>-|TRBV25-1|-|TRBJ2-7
TGTGCCAGCAGTGAAGGCTTGTACGAGCAGTACTTC
CASSEGLYEQYF
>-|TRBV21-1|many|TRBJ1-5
TGTGCCAGCAAGGGGACAGTTTCCAATCAGCCCCAGCATTTT
CASKGTVSNQPQHF
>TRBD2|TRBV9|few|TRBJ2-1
TGTGCCAGCAGCGTAGCTACAGGGTCCACACCGGGACTAGCGGACAATGAGCAGTTCTTC
CASSVATGSTPGLADNEQFF
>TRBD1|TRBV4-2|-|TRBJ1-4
TGTGCCAGCAGCCAAGCGGAGGGGACAGGGTTAGCAGCTAATGAAAAACTGTTTTTT
CASSQAEGTGLAANEKLFF
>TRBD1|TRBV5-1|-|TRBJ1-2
TGCGCCAGCAGCCAGGGGGTTGACTATGGCTACACCTTC
CASSQGVDYGYTF
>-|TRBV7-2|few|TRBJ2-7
TGTGCCAGCAGCTTCAGGCAGAGCTCCTACGAGCAGTACTTC
CASSFRQSSYEQYF
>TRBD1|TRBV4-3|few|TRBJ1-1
TGCGCCAGCAGCCAAGTAGGGGGCCGTAACACTGAAGCTTTCTTT
CASSQVGGRNTEAFF
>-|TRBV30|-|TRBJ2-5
TGTGCCTGGAGTCCGAGAGGTCAAGAGACCCAGTACTTC
CAWSPRGQETQYF